This T cell receptor (beta chain) was profiled in a study of shared clonotypes between healthy human individuals. Sequenced by immunoSEQ multiplex PCR; TCRdb stores in-frame clones only, minus some. This sample has roughly 680,000 clones, with 55% to 75% found just once. The CDR3 is made up of 15 amino acids. V lost 5 bases and J 2 bases, leaving 16 bases between the germline ends. The germline V gene has CDR1 SGHTA and CDR2 FQGNSA. The chain uses TRBV7-2 and TRBJ2-7, with D perhaps matching TRBD2 (6 bases). Sequences were obtained from memory CD4+ T cells sorted from blood. The subset: CD45RA-negative fraction. The clonotype originates from a woman between 25 and 40 years old in good health. CDR3 coding DNA: TGTGCCAGCAGCGAAGCAGGAGGGAGAGCCTACGAGCAGTACTTC. It is translated as CASSEAGGRAYEQYF. Complete variable domain (other parts from reference TRBV7-2 and TRBJ2-7): GAGVSQSPSNKVTEKGKDVELRCDPISGHTALYWYRQSLGQGLEFLIYFQGNSAPDKSGLPSDRFSAERTGGSVSTLTIQRTQQEDSAVYLCASSEAGGRAYEQYFGPGTRLTVT.